This T cell receptor beta chain was captured in a study of post-analysis software for immune sequencing data. Across the study: Recorded subtypes: relapsing-remitting, secondary progressive, progressive-relapsing; some patients unannotated. The study's findings and limits: TRBV5-6, TRBV5-1 and TRBV20-1 were among a few TRBV segments more frequent in patients than controls. F measure grouped same-batch samples tightly together.

Unique molecular identifiers were built into the TCR beta cDNA libraries. TCRdb fed the PCR reads into MiXCR, producing one record per CDR3 protein. The sample yields about 560,000 distinct CDR3 sequences, about 40% seen once. As regards this clonotype: Its matching antigen is unknown.

V lost 6 bases and J lost 0; bases outside the gene matches: 7. Per germline, CDR1 SNHLY and CDR2 FYNNEI. This CDR3 spans 15 amino acids. This clonotype originated in a girl under 18 with multiple sclerosis. The V call is TRBV2, the J call TRBJ1-2; 7 nucleotides line up with TRBD1. Sequencing used blood. The DNA of the CDR3 is TGTGCCAGCAGCCTGATGACAGGGTCTAACTATGGCTACACCTTC. Its protein is CASSLMTGSNYGYTF.